Shown below are 20 T cell receptor beta chains from a single sample sequenced in a study of T cell responses to AZD1222 COVID-19 vaccine. Libraries were prepared by immunoSEQ multiplex PCR; TCRdb keeps only in-frame clonotypes and omits some of them. The sample comprises roughly 120,000 clones, over 85% of which are singletons, and about 4.5% rests with the top ten. This specimen was peripheral blood, taken on day 0 of AZD1222 vaccination. The receptors originated from an adult in good health.

J is TRBJ1-1 and V is TRBV25-1, with D hard to call. Germline lookup yields CDR1 MGHDK and CDR2 SYGVNS. V was pared by 0 bases and J by 4 bases, with 15 bases between. The CDR3 is 16 amino acids. The CDR3 sequence is CASSEYIGSSGTEAFF. CDR3 coding DNA: TGTGCCAGCAGTGAATATATAGGGTCCTCTGGCACTGAAGCTTTCTTT.

The chain combines TRBV23-1 with TRBJ1-1; TRBD1 agrees at 8 bases. TRBV23-1 is known as an ORF, though its function is uncertain. CDR3 length: 13 residues. Germline trimming cut 6 bases from V and 7 bases from J; bases unmatched to any gene: 7. The CDR3 DNA reads as TGCGCCAGCAGCCCCGGGACAGGTCGTGAAGCTTTCTTT. This gives the protein CASSPGTGREAFF.

The chain joins TRBV2 to TRBJ1-1; D is ambiguous. The V gene's germline CDR1 is SNHLY and CDR2 FYNNEI. Trimming took 4 bases from V and 6 from J, leaving 12 bases between them. The CDR3 extends over 13 amino acids. CDR3 residues: CASSVLKTAEAFF. CDR3 nucleotides: TGTGCCAGCAGTGTTTTAAAGACCGCTGAAGCTTTCTTT.

The chain combines TRBV19 with TRBJ2-1; TRBD1 aligns across 7 bases. The trim removed 4 bases at V and 0 bases at J, leaving 3 bases unmatched. Germline lookup yields CDR1 LNHDA and CDR2 SQIVND (reference sequence). The CDR3 consists of 15 residues. In nucleotides, the CDR3 is TGTGCCAGTAGTAGGGACAGAGGCTCCTACAATGAGCAGTTCTTC. As protein: CASSRDRGSYNEQFF. Full variable domain (outside the CDR3, taken from reference TRBV19 and TRBJ2-1): DGGITQSPKYLFRKEGQNVTLSCEQNLNHDAMYWYRQDPGQGLRLIYYSQIVNDFQKGDIAEGYSVSREKKESFPLTVTSAQKNPTAFYLCASSRDRGSYNEQFFGPGTRLTVL.

V usage is TRBV2 and J usage is TRBJ2-1; D possibly corresponds to TRBD2 (7 bases). CDR3 size: 14 residues. The germline CDR1 and CDR2 sequences are SNHLY and FYNNEI. Trimming left V 3 bases short and J 8 bases short, with 14 bases between. CDR3 loop: CASSEGGARDEQFF. CDR3 DNA sequence: TGTGCCAGCAGTGAGGGGGGGGCCCGGGATGAGCAGTTCTTC. Variable domain in full (rest from reference TRBV2 and TRBJ2-1): EPEVTQTPSHQVTQMGQEVILRCVPISNHLYFYWYRQILGQKVEFLVSFYNNEISEKSEIFDDQFSVERPDGSNFTLKIRSTKLEDSAMYFCASSEGGARDEQFFGPGTRLTVL.

This clone was recorded a few times. This chain connects TRBV15 to TRBJ2-3; TRBD1 agrees at 8 bases. From germline, CDR1 is LNHNV and CDR2 YYDKDF (reference sequence). The CDR3 extends over 16 amino acids. The junction had 5 bases not matched to a gene; V was cut back by 3 bases and J by 0 bases. The CDR3 is CATSRSGGHSTDTQYF. In DNA, the CDR3 is TGTGCCACCAGCAGGTCAGGGGGCCATAGCACAGATACGCAGTATTTT.

V usage is TRBV4-1 and J usage is TRBJ1-5; D may be TRBD1 (6 bases). The CDR3 loop spans 14 amino acids. Germline CDR1 is MGHRA and CDR2 is YSYEKL. V was clipped by 4 bases and J by 4 bases, with 11 bases between them. The CDR3 nucleotides read TGCGCCAGCAGCCCAAATCAGGGGAATCAGCCCCAGCATTTT. Amino acid sequence: CASSPNQGNQPQHF.

The gene calls are TRBV5-1 and TRBJ1-3; D is unclear. The CDR3 is 15 residues long. Germline V gives CDR1 SGHRS, CDR2 YFSETQ. V was trimmed by 6 bases and J by 4 bases, leaving 17 bases between them. The CDR3 DNA is TGCGCCAGCACCACCGGGCCGCGCCAGGGAAACACCATATATTTT. Translation gives CASTTGPRQGNTIYF.

The V gene is TRBV28, the J gene TRBJ2-2, with 7 bases aligning to TRBD1. With V trimmed by 5 bases and J by 3 bases, 3 bases remained unmatched. The germline CDR1 and CDR2 sequences are MDHEN and SYDVKM. CDR3 size: 14 residues. CDR3 coding DNA: TGTGCCAGCAGTCGGGACAGCGACACCGGGGAGCTGTTTTTT. As protein: CASSRDSDTGELFF.

This clone came up once. The chain carries TRBV7-2 and TRBJ1-2, with 7 bases aligning to TRBD1. Unmatched junction bases numbered 2, after V lost 7 bases and J lost 3 bases. The CDR3 is made up of 12 amino acids. Germline V CDR1 and CDR2: SGHTA, FQGNSA. In nucleotides, the CDR3 is TGTGCCAGCACAACAGGGGACTATGGCTACACCTTC. Translation gives CASTTGDYGYTF.

The chain couples TRBV3-1 (or the pseudogene TRBV3-2) to TRBJ1-1; maybe TRBD1 (5 bases). The germline V gene has CDR1 LGHDT and CDR2 YNNKEL (reference sequence). V dropped 5 bases and J dropped 1 base, with 8 bases sitting between them. The CDR3 loop spans 13 amino acids. The CDR3 DNA is TGTGCCAGCAGCACCCAGGGGAACACTGAAGCTTTCTTT. Amino acid sequence: CASSTQGNTEAFF.

The CDR3 nucleotides are TGTGCCAGCAGCGCAGCTTTTACCCAGGGCTACACCTTC. This encodes CASSAAFTQGYTF. The chain couples TRBV7-9 to TRBJ1-2, with D uncertain. V lost 5 bases, J lost 8 bases, and 15 bases lay in between. The CDR3 has 13 residues. The germline gives CDR1 SEHNR, CDR2 FQNEAQ (reference sequence).

This sequence joins TRBV2 and TRBJ1-5; D is ambiguous. V dropped 4 bases and J dropped 1 base, with 5 bases sitting between them. CDR3 length: 13 amino acids. In germline, CDR1 is SNHLY, CDR2 FYNNEI. The chain's CDR3 is CASSAGSNQPQHF. DNA for the CDR3: TGTGCCAGCAGTGCGGGGAGCAATCAGCCCCAGCATTTT.

The chain couples TRBV30 to TRBJ2-3; 9 bases align to TRBD2. This CDR3 spans 15 amino acids. Germline V gives CDR1 GTSNPN, CDR2 SVGIG (reference sequence). Losses at the gene ends were 0 bases for V and 0 bases for J; bases not matched to a gene: 1. This CDR3 reads CAWSVLAGSTDTQYF. Here the CDR3 DNA reads TGTGCCTGGAGTGTACTAGCGGGTAGCACAGATACGCAGTATTTT.

The chain couples TRBV5-4 to TRBJ2-7; tentative D call: TRBD1 (6 bases). Germline V gene data show CDR1 as SGHNT and CDR2 as YYREEE (reference sequence). CDR3 size: 14 residues. Trimming took off 1 base at V and 2 bases at J, with 10 bases between the two ends. The CDR3 is CASSLSRDTYEQYF. The CDR3 coding sequence is TGTGCCAGCAGCTTGTCCCGGGACACCTACGAGCAGTACTTC.

This rearrangement joins TRBV11-2 to TRBJ1-1; no definite D call. The CDR3 loop spans 17 amino acids. Germline-derived CDR1 and CDR2 are SGHAT and FQNNGV. Trimming cost V 1 base and J 4 bases, with 19 bases left between them. CDR3 DNA sequence: TGTGCCAGCAGCTTAGTCCCCCTAGTCGGGTGGAGCACTGAAGCTTTCTTT. Its translation: CASSLVPLVGWSTEAFF.

A remark on this clone: The junction differs from germline at one of its ends, possibly a read error. V usage is TRBV11-2 and J usage is TRBJ1-1; no reliable D call. The CDR3 contains 14 residues. CDR1 SGHAT and CDR2 FQNNGV come from the germline V gene. The CDR3 region is CASSLNLGNPEAFF. In DNA form, the CDR3 reads TGTGCCAGCAGCTTAAATCTGGGGAACCCTGAAGCTTTCTTT. The full variable domain, its missing parts supplied by reference TRBV11-2 and TRBJ1-1, is EAGVAQSPRYKIIEKRQSVAFWCNPISGHATLYWYQQILGQGPKLLIQFQNNGVVDDSQLPKDRFSAERLKGVDSTLKIQPAKLEDSAVYLCASSLNLGNPEAFFGQGTRLTVV.

This clone turned up a few times. The chain recombines TRBV13 with TRBJ2-7; D possibly matches TRBD1 or TRBD2 (5 bases each). The CDR3 is made up of 15 amino acids. Germline V gene sequence: CDR1 PRHDT, CDR2 FYEKMQ (reference sequence). With 6 bases removed from V and 3 bases from J, the gap between germline ends came to 18 bases. CDR3 loop: CASRQQGASGYEQYF. Here the CDR3 DNA reads TGTGCCAGCAGACAGCAGGGAGCCTCTGGCTACGAGCAGTACTTC.

V gene TRBV5-4 combines with J gene TRBJ1-6; no definite D call. The CDR3 is 14 amino acids. Trimming removed 0 bases from V and 6 bases from J, with 7 bases in between. Germline V lookup: CDR1 SGHNT, CDR2 YYREEE (reference sequence). This CDR3 is CASSLERPNSPLHF. Here the CDR3 DNA reads TGTGCCAGCAGCTTGGAGCGTCCTAATTCACCCCTCCACTTT.

The V and J genes are TRBV3-1 (or the pseudogene TRBV3-2) and TRBJ2-3; D may be TRBD1 (8 bases). From germline, CDR1 is LGHDT and CDR2 YNNKEL (reference sequence). V was pared by 1 base and J by 2 bases, with 13 bases between. This CDR3 contains 16 residues. Here the CDR3 DNA reads TGTGCCAGCAGCCAAGGGGAGGGACAGGTCACAGATACGCAGTATTTT. This translates into CASSQGEGQVTDTQYF.